These T cell receptor beta chains were read from a single sample in a study of cytomegalovirus exposure and HLA in healthy donors. TCRdb's table, derived via immunoSEQ multiplex PCR, lists solely in-frame clones and lacks some. In all, the sample yields 190,000 or so clones. Specimen: PBMCs. These TCRs come from a boy between 10 and 17 years old in good health and CMV-seronegative. Each CDR3 is given with its conserved first and last residue. D genes are given only for firm matches.

NA	TRBV30	TRBJ2-7	TGTGCCTGGAGTGTCTCCCTCAACGAGCAGTACTTC	CAWSVSLNEQYF
NA	TRBV18	TRBJ1-1	TGTGCCAGCTCACCCGAAGGGGCGGATACTGAAGCTTTCTTT	CASSPEGADTEAFF
NA	TRBV5-4	TRBJ1-3	TGTGCCAGCAGCTTGCAGGGCCTGGGTGGAAACACCATATATTTT	CASSLQGLGGNTIYF
NA	TRBV7-3	TRBJ1-1	TGTGCCAGCAGCTTAACGTTAGCCACTGAAGCTTTCTTT	CASSLTLATEAFF
NA	TRBV6-4	TRBJ2-6	TGTGTCAGCAGTGAGAGCGGGGGGGCCAACGTCCTGACTTTC	CVSSESGGANVLTF
NA	TRBV19	TRBJ1-1	TGTGCCAGTAGTATAGCAAGGAGGGACGGATTGAACACTGAAGCTTTCTTT	CASSIARRDGLNTEAFF
NA	TRBV7-9	TRBJ2-1	TGTGCCAGCAGTCTGAAGGGGGGGCCCTACAATGAGCAGTTCTTC	CASSLKGGPYNEQFF
NA	TRBV2	TRBJ2-7	TGTGCCAGCACTCGGGACACCTACGAGCAGTACTTC	CASTRDTYEQYF
NA	TRBV6-5	TRBJ1-2	TGTGCCAGCAGTAAGACAGCATCTTATGGCTACACCTTC	CASSKTASYGYTF
NA	TRBV2	TRBJ1-1	TGTGCCAGCAGTGAACCGGAGGCCATGAACACTGAAGCTTTCTTT	CASSEPEAMNTEAFF
NA	TRBV9	TRBJ2-3	TGTGCCAGCAGCGTTTTACCCTCGAACTGGGCCGCTAGCACAGATACGCAGTATTTT	CASSVLPSNWAASTDTQYF
NA	TRBV6-1	TRBJ2-7	TGTGCCAGCAGTGATGGTTCCTTCTACGAGCAGTACTTC	CASSDGSFYEQYF
NA	TRBV28	TRBJ2-7	TGTGCCAGCAGTGGATACGACAGGTACTCCTACGAGCAGTACTTC	CASSGYDRYSYEQYF
TRBD1	TRBV30	TRBJ2-1	TGTGCCTGGAGTCCGGGACAGTACAATGAGCAGTTCTTC	CAWSPGQYNEQFF
TRBD2	TRBV14	TRBJ2-1	TGTGCCAGCAGCCAATACGGACCCTGGACTAGCGGGGCATCCTACAATGAGCAGTTCTTC	CASSQYGPWTSGASYNEQFF
TRBD1	TRBV25-1	TRBJ2-5	TGTGCCAGCAGTGACTTGGGACAGGGTGGAGAGACCCAGTACTTC	CASSDLGQGGETQYF
NA	TRBV2	TRBJ1-2	TGTGCCAGCGTGACGGGGTCTAACTATGGCTACACCTTC	CASVTGSNYGYTF
NA	TRBV5-6	TRBJ1-2	TGTGCCAGCAGGCAAAGGGGGGGCGCGAACTATGGCTACACCTTC	CASRQRGGANYGYTF
TRBD1	TRBV7-9	TRBJ2-2	TGTGCCAGCAGCGTCGACAGGGGGCTGACCGGGGAGCTGTTTTTT	CASSVDRGLTGELFF
NA	TRBV7-3	TRBJ1-1	TGTGCCAGCAGCTTCGCAGAGAACACTGAAGCTTTCTTT	CASSFAENTEAFF
TRBD2	TRBV5-1	TRBJ2-7	TGCGCCAGCAGCCCCGGGACTAGCGGGGGGACCTACGAGCAGTACTTC	CASSPGTSGGTYEQYF
NA	TRBV7-8	TRBJ1-3	TGTGCCAGCAGCTTAGATAAAGGGGCTGGAAACACCATATATTTT	CASSLDKGAGNTIYF
TRBD1	TRBV6-5	TRBJ1-1	TGTGCCAGCAGTTACGCCCGGGGAACAGGGGGCACTGAAGCTTTCTTT	CASSYARGTGGTEAFF
NA	TRBV30	TRBJ2-6	TGTGCCTGGAGTTGGGGGGCTGGGGCCAACGTCCTGACTTTC	CAWSWGAGANVLTF
NA	TRBV14	TRBJ2-3	TGTGCCAGCAGCCAAGTCCCGGACACTGACCTGGGGGCTAGCACAGATACGCAGTATTTT	CASSQVPDTDLGASTDTQYF
TRBD1	TRBV9	TRBJ1-1	TGTGCCAGCAGTCCCACAGGGGGGAGAAGGGCTTTCTTT	CASSPTGGRRAFF
TRBD1	TRBV27	TRBJ2-7	TGTGCCAGCTCGTCAGGGGGCGGTTGGAACGAGCAGTACTTC	CASSSGGGWNEQYF
NA	TRBV25-1	TRBJ1-5	TGTGCCAGCAGTACCCCTAGCGGGCCCCAGCATTTT	CASSTPSGPQHF
NA	TRBV18	TRBJ1-1	TGTGCCAGCTCACCAGGAGCGAACACTGAAGCTTTCTTT	CASSPGANTEAFF
NA	TRBV28	TRBJ2-2	TGTGCCAGCAGTTCCCCCCGGTACAGCTCGAACACCGGGGAGCTGTTTTTT	CASSSPRYSSNTGELFF
NA	TRBV6-1	TRBJ1-4	TGTGCCAGCAGAGACGGCAGATCGGGTGAAAAACTGTTTTTT	CASRDGRSGEKLFF
TRBD2	TRBV7-6	TRBJ2-3	TGTGCCAGCAGCTTAGTGTCCAGCGGGGGGGCCTCGGTCACAGATACGCAGTATTTT	CASSLVSSGGASVTDTQYF
TRBD2	TRBV5-6	TRBJ2-1	TGTGCCAGCAGCTTGGGACTAGCTCCTCCTAATGAGCAGTTCTTC	CASSLGLAPPNEQFF
NA	TRBV20-1	TRBJ2-7	TGCAGTGCTCCGGACAGCTACGAGCAGTACTTC	CSAPDSYEQYF
NA	TRBV6-1	TRBJ2-7	TGTGCCAGCACCCTGCAACCGGACAGCACCTACGAGCAGTACTTC	CASTLQPDSTYEQYF
NA	TRBV6-6	TRBJ2-5	TGTGCCAGCAGTTACTCAGCGGTGTGGGAGACCCAGTACTTC	CASSYSAVWETQYF
TRBD2	TRBV4-1	TRBJ2-2	TGCGCCAGCAGCCCCTCTTTTTATAGCGGGGGGGTCACCGGGGAGCTGTTTTTT	CASSPSFYSGGVTGELFF
TRBD1	TRBV11-2	TRBJ1-1	TGTGCCAGCAGCTTTACGACAGGGTGGATGACTGAAGCTTTCTTT	CASSFTTGWMTEAFF
TRBD2	TRBV27	TRBJ2-7	TGTGCCAGCAGCGCTAGCGGGGGAGATGGGCAGTACTTC	CASSASGGDGQYF
NA	TRBV30	TRBJ1-1	TGTGCCTGGAACCGGGGTGGGACTGAAGCTTTCTTT	CAWNRGGTEAFF
NA	TRBV2	TRBJ1-2	TGTGCCAGCAAGGAGGGAATCGGATATGGCTACACCTTC	CASKEGIGYGYTF
NA	TRBV30	TRBJ1-1	TGTGCCTGGAGTGTAGGGGAGAACACTGAAGCTTTCTTT	CAWSVGENTEAFF
TRBD1	TRBV7-2	TRBJ1-2	TGTGCCAGCAGCTTACTTCGGGACAGGGGACTCTATGGCTACACCTTC	CASSLLRDRGLYGYTF
TRBD2	TRBV11-3	TRBJ2-3	TGTGCCAGCAGCTTAACCCTAGCGGGTGGTACAGATACGCAGTATTTT	CASSLTLAGGTDTQYF
NA	TRBV9	TRBJ1-1	TGTGCCAGCAGCGTAACACAGAACACTGAAGCTTTCTTT	CASSVTQNTEAFF
NA	TRBV7-3	TRBJ2-3	TGTGCCAGCAGCGCTCAGTCTGGCACAGATACGCAGTATTTT	CASSAQSGTDTQYF
TRBD2	TRBV5-1	TRBJ2-3	TGCGCCAGCAGCTTGGGGCGCGGGGGGTATAGCACAGATACGCAGTATTTT	CASSLGRGGYSTDTQYF
NA	TRBV5-1	TRBJ1-1	TGCGCCAGCAGCTCAGACTTCGCCACTGAAGCTTTCTTT	CASSSDFATEAFF
TRBD1	TRBV29-1	TRBJ2-7	TGCAGCGGGGGGACAGATTCCTACGAGCAGTACTTC	CSGGTDSYEQYF
TRBD2	TRBV6-1	TRBJ2-3	TGTGCCAGCAGTGGTCAAGCGGGGAAGCAGTATTTT	CASSGQAGKQYF
NA	TRBV5-4	TRBJ1-2	TGTGCCAGCAGCGGGGCGGGGGGGTACACCTTC	CASSGAGGYTF
NA	TRBV7-9	TRBJ2-7	TGTGCCAGCAGCTTAGCGGGGAGAAGCGAGCAGTACTTC	CASSLAGRSEQYF
NA	TRBV4-2	TRBJ1-3	TGTGCCAGCAGCCAAGTTGGCTTCAGTGGTGGAAACACCATATATTTT	CASSQVGFSGGNTIYF
TRBD1	TRBV18	TRBJ2-5	TGTGCCAGCTCACCAACAGGGGGAAGGGAACAGTACTTC	CASSPTGGREQYF
NA	TRBV21-1	TRBJ2-7	TGTGCCAGCAGCAAAGTGGATCCAGGGCGAGAGCAGTACTTC	CASSKVDPGREQYF
NA	TRBV10-1	TRBJ1-5	TGCGCCAGCAGTGCCCCGTGTGGGGCCCCCAGGAATCAGCCCCAGCATTTT	CASSAPCGAPRNQPQHF
TRBD2	TRBV7-6	TRBJ2-5	TGTGCCAGCAGCTTAGGCGGGGGGGCGGAGACCCAGTACTTC	CASSLGGGAETQYF